This T cell receptor beta chain emerged from a study of shared clonotypes between healthy human individuals. Study overall: Per-donor plates numbered three CD4 naive, three CD4 memory, two CD8 naive and one CD8 memory. Findings and limits, study-wide: Incomplete sequencing of sorted subsets was indicated by rarefaction despite large depth.

For each subset, genomic DNA was distributed in equal portions over several immunoSEQ plates. The data were produced by immunoSEQ multiplex PCR, yet TCRdb's version contains in-frame clones alone and is incomplete. The profile shows over a million clones, 75% to 80% of them singletons. The donor population consisted of healthy HIV-negative adults with no recent acute infections or vaccinations. V gave up 2 bases and J gave up 8 bases, with 13 bases separating them. This CDR3 has 15 residues. Germline CDR1 MGHRA, CDR2 YSYEKL. As regards this clone: Its specificity is unknown.

The V and J genes are TRBV4-1 and TRBJ1-6, with D perhaps matching TRBD1 (6 bases). Sequenced material: memory CD4+ T cells from PBMCs. Subset noted: CD45RA-negative fraction. This TCR was sampled from a man between 18 and 29 years old in good health. Some clones in this sample may be carry-over from other donors' samples. The DNA for the CDR3 is TGCGCCAGCAGCCAACCGACAGAGGGGGATTCACCCCTCCACTTT. Its translation is CASSQPTEGDSPLHF.